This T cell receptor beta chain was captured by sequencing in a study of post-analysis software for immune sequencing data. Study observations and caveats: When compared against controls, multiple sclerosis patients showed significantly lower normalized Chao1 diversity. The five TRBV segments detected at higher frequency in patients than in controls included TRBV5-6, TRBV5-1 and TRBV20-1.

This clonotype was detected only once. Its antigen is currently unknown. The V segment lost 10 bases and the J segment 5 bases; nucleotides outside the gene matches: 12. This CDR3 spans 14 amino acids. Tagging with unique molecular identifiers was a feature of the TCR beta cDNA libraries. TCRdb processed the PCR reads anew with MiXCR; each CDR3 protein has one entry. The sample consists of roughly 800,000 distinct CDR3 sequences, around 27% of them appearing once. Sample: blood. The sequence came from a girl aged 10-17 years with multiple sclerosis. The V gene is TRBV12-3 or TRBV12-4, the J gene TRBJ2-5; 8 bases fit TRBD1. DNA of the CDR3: TGTGCCAACGGAAGGACAGGGACAACGGAGACCCAGTACTTC. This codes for CANGRTGTTETQYF.